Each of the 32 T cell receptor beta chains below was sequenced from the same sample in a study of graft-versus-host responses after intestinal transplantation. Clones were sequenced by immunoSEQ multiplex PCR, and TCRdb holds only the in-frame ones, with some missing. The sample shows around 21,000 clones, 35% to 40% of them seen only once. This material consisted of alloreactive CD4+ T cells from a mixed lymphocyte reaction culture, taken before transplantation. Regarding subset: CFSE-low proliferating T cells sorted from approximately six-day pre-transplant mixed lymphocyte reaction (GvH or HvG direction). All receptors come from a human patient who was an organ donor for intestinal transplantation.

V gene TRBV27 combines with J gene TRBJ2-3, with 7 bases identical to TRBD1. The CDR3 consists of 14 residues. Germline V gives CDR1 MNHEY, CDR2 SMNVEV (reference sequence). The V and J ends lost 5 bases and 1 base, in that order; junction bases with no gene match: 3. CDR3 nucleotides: TGTGCCAGCAGTACGAGGGGGCGCACAGATACGCAGTATTTT. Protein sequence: CASSTRGRTDTQYF.

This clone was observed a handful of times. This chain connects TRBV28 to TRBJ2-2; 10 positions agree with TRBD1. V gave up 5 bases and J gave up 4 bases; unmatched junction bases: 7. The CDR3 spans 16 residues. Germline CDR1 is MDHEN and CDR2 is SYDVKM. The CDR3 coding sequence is TGTGCCAGCAGTAACGACAGGGGGCGCAGCACCGGGGAGCTGTTTTTT. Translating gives CASSNDRGRSTGELFF.

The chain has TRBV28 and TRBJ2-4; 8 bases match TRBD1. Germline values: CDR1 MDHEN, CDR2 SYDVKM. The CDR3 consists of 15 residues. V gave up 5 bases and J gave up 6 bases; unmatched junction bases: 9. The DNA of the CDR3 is TGTGCCAGCAGTGAGCAGGGGGCGCTTGGAAACATTCAGTACTTC. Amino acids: CASSEQGALGNIQYF.

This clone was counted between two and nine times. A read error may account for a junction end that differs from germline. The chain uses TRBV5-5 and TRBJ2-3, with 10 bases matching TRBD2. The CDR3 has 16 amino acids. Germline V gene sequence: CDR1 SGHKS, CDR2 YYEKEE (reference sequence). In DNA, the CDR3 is TGTGCCAGCGGCTTTTTTGGGCTAGCGGGGGTGGATACGCAGTATTTT. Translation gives CASGFFGLAGVDTQYF.

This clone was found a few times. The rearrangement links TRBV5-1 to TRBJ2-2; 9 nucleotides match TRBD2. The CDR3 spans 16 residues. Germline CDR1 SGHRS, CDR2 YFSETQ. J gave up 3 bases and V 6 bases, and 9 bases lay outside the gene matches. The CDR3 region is CASTEVSGSYTGELFF. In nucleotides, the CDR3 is TGCGCCAGCACCGAAGTTAGCGGGAGTTACACCGGGGAGCTGTTTTTT.

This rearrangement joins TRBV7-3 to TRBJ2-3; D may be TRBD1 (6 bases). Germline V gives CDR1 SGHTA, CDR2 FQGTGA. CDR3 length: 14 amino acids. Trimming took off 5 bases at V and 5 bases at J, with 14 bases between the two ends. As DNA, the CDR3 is TGTGCCAGCAGCCCAACCCAGGGGTTAGATACGCAGTATTTT. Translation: CASSPTQGLDTQYF.

This chain's CDR3 is CASSLTGDNEKLFF. CDR3 nucleotide sequence: TGTGCCAGCAGCTTGACAGGGGATAATGAAAAACTGTTTTTT. The V call is TRBV7-9, the J call TRBJ1-4; 8 bases match TRBD1. The CDR3 contains 14 residues. Germline V CDR1 and CDR2: SEHNR, FQNEAQ (reference sequence). Germline trimming cut 3 bases from V and 4 bases from J; bases unmatched to any gene: 1.

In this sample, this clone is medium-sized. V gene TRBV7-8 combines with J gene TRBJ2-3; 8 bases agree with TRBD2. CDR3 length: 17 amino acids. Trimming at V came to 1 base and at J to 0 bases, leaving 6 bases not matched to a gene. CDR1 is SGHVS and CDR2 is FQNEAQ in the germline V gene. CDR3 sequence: CASSLVAGGLSTDTQYF. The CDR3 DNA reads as TGTGCCAGCAGCTTAGTCGCGGGAGGTCTTAGCACAGATACGCAGTATTTT.

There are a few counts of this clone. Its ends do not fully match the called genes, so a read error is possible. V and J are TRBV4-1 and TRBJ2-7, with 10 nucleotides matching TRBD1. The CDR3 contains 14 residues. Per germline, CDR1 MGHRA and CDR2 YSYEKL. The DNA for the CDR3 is TGTGCCAGCAGCCTAAGACAGGGGGCGTACGAGCAGTACTTC. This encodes CASSLRQGAYEQYF.

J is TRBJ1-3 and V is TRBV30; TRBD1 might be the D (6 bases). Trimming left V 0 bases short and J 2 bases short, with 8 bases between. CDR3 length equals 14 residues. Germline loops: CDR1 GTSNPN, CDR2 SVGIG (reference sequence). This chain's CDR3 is CAWSVGGAGNTIYF. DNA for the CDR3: TGTGCCTGGAGTGTAGGGGGGGCTGGAAACACCATATATTTT.

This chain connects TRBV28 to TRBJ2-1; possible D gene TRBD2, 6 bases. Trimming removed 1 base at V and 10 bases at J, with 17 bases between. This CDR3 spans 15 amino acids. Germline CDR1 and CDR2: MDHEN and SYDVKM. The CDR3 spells CASSLSPTGSWEQFF. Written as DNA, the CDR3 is TGTGCCAGCAGTTTATCCCCCACCGGGAGCTGGGAGCAGTTCTTC.

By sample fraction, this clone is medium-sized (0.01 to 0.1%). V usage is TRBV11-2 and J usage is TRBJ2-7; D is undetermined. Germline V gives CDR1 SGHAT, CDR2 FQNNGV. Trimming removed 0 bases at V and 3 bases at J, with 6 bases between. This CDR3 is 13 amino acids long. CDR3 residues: CASSLERIYEQYF. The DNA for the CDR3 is TGTGCCAGCAGCTTAGAACGGATCTACGAGCAGTACTTC.

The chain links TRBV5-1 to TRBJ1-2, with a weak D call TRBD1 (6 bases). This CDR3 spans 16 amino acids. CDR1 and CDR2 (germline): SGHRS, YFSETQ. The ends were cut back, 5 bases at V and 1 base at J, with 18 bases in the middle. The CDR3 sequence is CASSSAGATLNYGYTF. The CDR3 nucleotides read TGCGCCAGCAGTTCCGCAGGGGCCACGCTTAACTATGGCTACACCTTC.

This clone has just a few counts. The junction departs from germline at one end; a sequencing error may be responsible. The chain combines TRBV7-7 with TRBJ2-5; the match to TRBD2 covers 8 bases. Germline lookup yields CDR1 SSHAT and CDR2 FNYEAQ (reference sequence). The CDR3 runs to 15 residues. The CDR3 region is CASSLGGTREETQYF. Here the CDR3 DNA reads TGTGCTAGCAGCTTAGGGGGGACTAGGGAAGAGACCCAGTACTTC.

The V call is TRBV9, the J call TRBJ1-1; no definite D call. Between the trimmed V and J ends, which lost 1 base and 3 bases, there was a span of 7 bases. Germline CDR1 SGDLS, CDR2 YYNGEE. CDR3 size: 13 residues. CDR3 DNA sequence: TGTGCCAGCAGCGTACAGGTGTACACTGAAGCTTTCTTT. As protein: CASSVQVYTEAFF.

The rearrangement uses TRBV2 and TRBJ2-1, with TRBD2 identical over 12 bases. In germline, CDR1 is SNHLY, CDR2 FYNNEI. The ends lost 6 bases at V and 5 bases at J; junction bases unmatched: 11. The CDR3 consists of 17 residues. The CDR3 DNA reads TGTGCCAGCAGCTTCCAAACTAGCGGGAGGATAAACAATGAGCAGTTCTTC. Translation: CASSFQTSGRINNEQFF.

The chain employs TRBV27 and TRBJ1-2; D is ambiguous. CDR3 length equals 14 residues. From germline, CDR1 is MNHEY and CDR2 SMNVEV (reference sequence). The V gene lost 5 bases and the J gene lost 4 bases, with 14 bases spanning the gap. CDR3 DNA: TGTGCCAGCAGTCCTACTCGGGGTTCCTATGGCTACACCTTC. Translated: CASSPTRGSYGYTF.

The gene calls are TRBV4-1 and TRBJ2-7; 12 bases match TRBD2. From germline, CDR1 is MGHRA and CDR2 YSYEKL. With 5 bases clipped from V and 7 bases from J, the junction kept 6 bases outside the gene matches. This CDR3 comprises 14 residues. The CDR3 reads CASSLRLAGVEQYF. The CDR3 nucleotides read TGCGCCAGCAGCTTGAGACTAGCGGGAGTGGAGCAGTACTTC.

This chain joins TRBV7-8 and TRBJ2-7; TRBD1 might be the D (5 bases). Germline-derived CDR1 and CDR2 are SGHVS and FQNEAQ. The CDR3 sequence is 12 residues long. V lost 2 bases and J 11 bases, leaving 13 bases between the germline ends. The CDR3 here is CASSLRFEDKYF. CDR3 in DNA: TGTGCCAGCAGCTTAAGGTTCGAGGACAAGTACTTC.

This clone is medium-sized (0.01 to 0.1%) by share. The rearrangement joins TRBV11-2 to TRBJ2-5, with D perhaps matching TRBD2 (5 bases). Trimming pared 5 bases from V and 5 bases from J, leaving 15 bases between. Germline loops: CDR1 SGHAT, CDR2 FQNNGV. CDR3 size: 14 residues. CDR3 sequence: CASSRPSGGETQYF. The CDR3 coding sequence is TGTGCCAGCAGCCGACCGAGCGGCGGGGAGACCCAGTACTTC. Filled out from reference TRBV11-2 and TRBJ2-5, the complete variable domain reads EAGVAQSPRYKIIEKRQSVAFWCNPISGHATLYWYQQILGQGPKLLIQFQNNGVVDDSQLPKDRFSAERLKGVDSTLKIQPAKLEDSAVYLCASSRPSGGETQYFGPGTRLLVL.

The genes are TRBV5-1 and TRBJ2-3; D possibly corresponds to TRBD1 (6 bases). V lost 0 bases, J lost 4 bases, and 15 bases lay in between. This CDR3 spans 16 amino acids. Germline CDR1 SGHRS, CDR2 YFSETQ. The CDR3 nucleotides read TGCGCCAGCAGCTTGGGAGGGGGATTAGGCGCAGATACGCAGTATTTT. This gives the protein CASSLGGGLGADTQYF.

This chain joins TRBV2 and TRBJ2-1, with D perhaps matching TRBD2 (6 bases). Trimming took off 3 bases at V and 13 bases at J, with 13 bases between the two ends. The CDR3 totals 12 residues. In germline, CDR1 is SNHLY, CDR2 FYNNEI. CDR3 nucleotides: TGTGCCAGCAGTGATTTGGCGGGGCTCCAGTTCTTC. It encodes CASSDLAGLQFF. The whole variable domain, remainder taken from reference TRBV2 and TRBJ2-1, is EPEVTQTPSHQVTQMGQEVILRCVPISNHLYFYWYRQILGQKVEFLVSFYNNEISEKSEIFDDQFSVERPDGSNFTLKIRSTKLEDSAMYFCASSDLAGLQFFGPGTRLTVL.

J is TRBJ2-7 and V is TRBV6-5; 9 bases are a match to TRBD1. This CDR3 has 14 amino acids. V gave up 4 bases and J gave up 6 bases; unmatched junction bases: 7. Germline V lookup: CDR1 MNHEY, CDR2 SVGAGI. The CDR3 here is CASSFGTGSIEQYF. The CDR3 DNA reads TGTGCCAGCAGTTTCGGGACAGGGTCCATCGAGCAGTACTTC.

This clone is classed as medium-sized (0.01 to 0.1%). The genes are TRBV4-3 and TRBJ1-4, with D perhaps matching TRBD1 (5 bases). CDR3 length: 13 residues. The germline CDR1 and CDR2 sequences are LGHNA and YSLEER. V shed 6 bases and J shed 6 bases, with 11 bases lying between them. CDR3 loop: CASSWGADEKLFF. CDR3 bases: TGCGCCAGCAGTTGGGGCGCTGATGAAAAACTGTTTTTT.

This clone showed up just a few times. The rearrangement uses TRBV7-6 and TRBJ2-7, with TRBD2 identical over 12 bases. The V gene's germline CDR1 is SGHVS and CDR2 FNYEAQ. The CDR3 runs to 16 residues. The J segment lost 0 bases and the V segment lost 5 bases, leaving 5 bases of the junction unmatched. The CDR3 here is CASSGGLAGFSYEQYF. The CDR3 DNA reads TGTGCCAGCAGCGGGGGACTAGCGGGTTTCTCCTACGAGCAGTACTTC.

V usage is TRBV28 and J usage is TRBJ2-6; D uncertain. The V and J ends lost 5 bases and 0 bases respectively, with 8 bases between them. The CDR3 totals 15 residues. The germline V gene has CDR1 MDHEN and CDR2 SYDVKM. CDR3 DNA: TGTGCCAGCAGTCCGACGGTCTCTGGGGCCAACGTCCTGACTTTC. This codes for CASSPTVSGANVLTF. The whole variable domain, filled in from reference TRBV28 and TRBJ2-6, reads DVKVTQSSRYLVKRTGEKVFLECVQDMDHENMFWYRQDPGLGLRLIYFSYDVKMKEKGDIPEGYSVSREKKERFSLILESASTNQTSMYLCASSPTVSGANVLTFGAGSRLTVL.

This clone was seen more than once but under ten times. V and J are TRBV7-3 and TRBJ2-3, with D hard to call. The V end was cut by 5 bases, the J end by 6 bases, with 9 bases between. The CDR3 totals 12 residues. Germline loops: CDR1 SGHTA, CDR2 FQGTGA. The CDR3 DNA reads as TGTGCCAGCAGCCCCGGGCCCGATACGCAGTATTTT. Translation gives CASSPGPDTQYF.

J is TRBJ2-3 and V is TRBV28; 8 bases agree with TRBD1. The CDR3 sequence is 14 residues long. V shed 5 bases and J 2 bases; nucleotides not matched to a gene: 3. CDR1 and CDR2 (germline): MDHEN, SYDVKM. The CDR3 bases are TGTGCCAGCAGTAGGACAGGGTTCACAGATACGCAGTATTTT. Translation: CASSRTGFTDTQYF.

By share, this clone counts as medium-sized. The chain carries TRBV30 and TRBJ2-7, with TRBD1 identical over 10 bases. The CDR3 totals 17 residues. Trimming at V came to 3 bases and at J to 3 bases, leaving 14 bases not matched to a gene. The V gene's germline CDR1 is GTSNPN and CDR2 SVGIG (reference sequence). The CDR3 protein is CAWRFGTGDYGSYEQYF. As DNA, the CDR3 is TGTGCCTGGAGGTTCGGGACAGGGGACTACGGTAGCTACGAGCAGTACTTC.

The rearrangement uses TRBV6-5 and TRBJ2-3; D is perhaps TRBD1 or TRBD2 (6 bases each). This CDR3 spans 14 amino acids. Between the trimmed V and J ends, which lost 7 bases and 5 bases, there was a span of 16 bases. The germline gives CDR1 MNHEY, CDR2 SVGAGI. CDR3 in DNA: TGTGCCAGCACCCCCCCGGGGGCGGGAGATACGCAGTATTTT. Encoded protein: CASTPPGAGDTQYF.

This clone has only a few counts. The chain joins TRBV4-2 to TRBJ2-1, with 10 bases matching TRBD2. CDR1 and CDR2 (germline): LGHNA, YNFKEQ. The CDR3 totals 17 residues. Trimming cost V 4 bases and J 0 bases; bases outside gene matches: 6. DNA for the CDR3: TGTGCCAGCAGCCCAATAGCGGGAGGTGTCTCCTACAATGAGCAGTTCTTC. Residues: CASSPIAGGVSYNEQFF.

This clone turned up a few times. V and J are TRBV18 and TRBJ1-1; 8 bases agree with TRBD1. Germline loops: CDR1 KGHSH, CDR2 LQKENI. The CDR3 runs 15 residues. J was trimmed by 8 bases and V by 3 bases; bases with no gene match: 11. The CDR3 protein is CASSPQTGAGDEAFF. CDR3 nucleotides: TGTGCCAGCTCACCCCAGACAGGGGCCGGCGACGAAGCTTTCTTT.